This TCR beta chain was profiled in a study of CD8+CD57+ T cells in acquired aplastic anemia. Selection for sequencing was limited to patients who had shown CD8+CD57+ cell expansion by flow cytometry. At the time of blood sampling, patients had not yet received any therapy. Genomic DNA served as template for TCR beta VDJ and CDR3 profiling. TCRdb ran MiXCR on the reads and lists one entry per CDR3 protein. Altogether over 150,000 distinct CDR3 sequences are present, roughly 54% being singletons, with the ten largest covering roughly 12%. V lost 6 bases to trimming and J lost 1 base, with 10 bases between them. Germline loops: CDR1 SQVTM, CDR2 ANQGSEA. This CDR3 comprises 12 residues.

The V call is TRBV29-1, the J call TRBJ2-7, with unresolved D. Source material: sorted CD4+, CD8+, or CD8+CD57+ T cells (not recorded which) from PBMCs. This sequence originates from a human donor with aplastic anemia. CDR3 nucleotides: TGCAGCGTAGGGCCAGATTCCTACGAGCAGTACTTC. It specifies CSVGPDSYEQYF.